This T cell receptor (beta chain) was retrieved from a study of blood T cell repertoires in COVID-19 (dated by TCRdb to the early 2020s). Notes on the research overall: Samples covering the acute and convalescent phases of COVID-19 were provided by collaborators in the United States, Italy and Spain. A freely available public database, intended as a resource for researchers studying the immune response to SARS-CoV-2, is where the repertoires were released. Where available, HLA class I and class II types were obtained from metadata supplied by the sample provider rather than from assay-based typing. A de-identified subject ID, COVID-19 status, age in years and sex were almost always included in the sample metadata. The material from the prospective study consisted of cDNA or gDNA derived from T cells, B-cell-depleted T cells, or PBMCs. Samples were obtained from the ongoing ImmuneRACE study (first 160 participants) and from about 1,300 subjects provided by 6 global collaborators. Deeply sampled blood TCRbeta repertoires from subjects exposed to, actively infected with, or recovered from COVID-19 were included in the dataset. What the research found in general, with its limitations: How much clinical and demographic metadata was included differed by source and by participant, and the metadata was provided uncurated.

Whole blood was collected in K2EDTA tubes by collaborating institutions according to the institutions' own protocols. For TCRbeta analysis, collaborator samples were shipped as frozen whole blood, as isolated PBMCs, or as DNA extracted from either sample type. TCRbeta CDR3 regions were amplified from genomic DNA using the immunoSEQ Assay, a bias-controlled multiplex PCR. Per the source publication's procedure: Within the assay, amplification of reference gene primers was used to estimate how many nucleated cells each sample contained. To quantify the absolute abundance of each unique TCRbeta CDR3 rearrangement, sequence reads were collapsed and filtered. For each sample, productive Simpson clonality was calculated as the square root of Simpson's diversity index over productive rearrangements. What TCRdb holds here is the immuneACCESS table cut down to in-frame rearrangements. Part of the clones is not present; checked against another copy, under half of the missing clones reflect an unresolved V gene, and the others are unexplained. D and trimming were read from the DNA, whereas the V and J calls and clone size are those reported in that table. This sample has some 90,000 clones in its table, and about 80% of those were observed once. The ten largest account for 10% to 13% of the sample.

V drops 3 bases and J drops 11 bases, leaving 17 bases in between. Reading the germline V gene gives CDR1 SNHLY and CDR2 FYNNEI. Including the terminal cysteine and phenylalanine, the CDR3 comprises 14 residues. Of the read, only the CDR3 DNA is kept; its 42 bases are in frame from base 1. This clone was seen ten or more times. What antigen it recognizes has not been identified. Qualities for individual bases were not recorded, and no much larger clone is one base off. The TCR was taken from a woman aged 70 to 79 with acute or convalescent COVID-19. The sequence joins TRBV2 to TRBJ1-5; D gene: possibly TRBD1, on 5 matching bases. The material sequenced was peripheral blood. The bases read TGTGCCAGCAGTGACAGGGCCCCCCAATCAGCCCAGCATTTT. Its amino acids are CASSDRAPQSAQHF. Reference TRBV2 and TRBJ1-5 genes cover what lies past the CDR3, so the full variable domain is EPEVTQTPSHQVTQMGQEVILRCVPISNHLYFYWYRQILGQKVEFLVSFYNNEISEKSEIFDDQFSVERPDGSNFTLKIRSTKLEDSAMYFCASSDRAPQSAQHFGDGTRLSIL.